The TCR beta chain under discussion was sequenced for a study of shared clonotypes between healthy human individuals. For each subset, genomic DNA was distributed in equal portions over several immunoSEQ plates. This table comes from immunoSEQ multiplex PCR, and its TCRdb copy is limited to in-frame clones, with some not included. The top ten hold about 0.39% of the sample, which has more than 2,000,000 clones, 90% to 95% seen once. Negatively enriched CD4+ T cells were divided by CD45RA into naive and memory. On this clone: Its antigen is as yet unknown.

Study outcomes and limitations: Non-shared clonotypes had lower generation probabilities than those shared by all four donors. Investigators collected only blood, and repertoires in tissues likely differ.

The V segment lost 5 bases and the J segment 3 bases; nucleotides outside the gene matches: 5. CDR1 is SNHLY, CDR2 FYNNEI, per germline. CDR3 length equals 14 residues. This receptor was taken from a man aged 18 to 30 in good health. Some clones in this sample may be carry-over from other donors' samples. The chain uses TRBV2 and TRBJ2-7; 9 nucleotides line up with TRBD1. Source material: naive CD4+ T cells from PBMCs. Subset specified: CD45RA+ positively selected. In nucleotides, the CDR3 is TGTGCCAGCAGTAATCCGGGACAGGGCTACGAGCAGTACTTC. It translates to CASSNPGQGYEQYF. Complete variable domain (other parts from reference TRBV2 and TRBJ2-7): EPEVTQTPSHQVTQMGQEVILRCVPISNHLYFYWYRQILGQKVEFLVSFYNNEISEKSEIFDDQFSVERPDGSNFTLKIRSTKLEDSAMYFCASSNPGQGYEQYFGPGTRLTVT.